Shown below are 28 T cell receptor beta chains from a single sample sequenced in a study of blood T cell repertoires in COVID-19 (TCRdb year 2020). Library preparation employed the immunoSEQ multiplex PCR assay. TCRdb limited this immuneACCESS table to in-frame rearrangements with V and J called. A share of clones is missing; checked studies link under half to unresolved V genes, and the rest is unexplained. The sample table records approximately 250,000 clones; around 83% of these occur just once. About 2.3% of the sample belongs to the ten largest clones. The specimen was peripheral blood. These receptors were obtained from a man in his forties who had recovered from COVID-19.

V and J are TRBV3-1 (or the pseudogene TRBV3-2) and TRBJ1-1, with D possibly matching TRBD1 (5 bases). The germline gives CDR1 LGHDT, CDR2 YNNKEL (reference sequence). V was clipped by 6 bases and J by 3 bases, with 8 bases between them. CDR3 length: 12 residues. In DNA, the CDR3 is TGTGCCAGCAGGGACATCGACACTGAAGCTTTCTTT. It codes for CASRDIDTEAFF.

The table lists this clone with a few counts. V gene TRBV30 combines with J gene TRBJ1-2, with D maybe TRBD1 (6 bases). Germline V gene lookup returns CDR1 GTSNPN and CDR2 SVGIG (reference sequence). V shed 0 bases and J shed 5 bases, with 16 bases lying between them. The CDR3 length is 15 residues. The CDR3 loop is CAWSVPIRQVYGYTF. In DNA, the CDR3 is TGTGCCTGGAGTGTGCCCATAAGACAGGTTTATGGCTACACCTTC.

The chain is built from TRBV4-3 and TRBJ2-7; 8 bases are a match to TRBD2. V lost 2 bases and J lost 3; bases outside the gene matches: 6. The CDR3 consists of 15 residues. Germline assignment: CDR1 LGHNA and CDR2 YSLEER. CDR3 loop: CASSQSSSGFYEQYF. DNA for the CDR3: TGCGCCAGCAGCCAATCCTCTAGCGGGTTCTACGAGCAGTACTTC.

The rearrangement uses TRBV3-1 (or the pseudogene TRBV3-2) and TRBJ2-1, with a tentative D call TRBD1 (6 bases). This CDR3 region has 16 residues. The V end was cut by 1 base, the J end by 7 bases, with 17 bases between. Per the germline V gene, CDR1 is LGHDT and CDR2 is YNNKEL (reference sequence). As DNA, the CDR3 is TGTGCCAGCAGCCAAGGACGGCAGGGGCCAGGGAATGAGCAGTTCTTC. It encodes CASSQGRQGPGNEQFF.

This clone occurred once. The rearrangement uses TRBV13 and TRBJ2-7; 7 nucleotides line up with TRBD1. The V segment lost 4 bases and the J segment 7 bases; nucleotides outside the gene matches: 7. Per germline, CDR1 PRHDT and CDR2 FYEKMQ (reference sequence). CDR3 size: 13 residues. CDR3 sequence (DNA): TGTGCCAGCAGCTCGAGGGGGCGCCTAGAGCAGTACTTC. This encodes CASSSRGRLEQYF.

This clone has just a few counts. This rearrangement joins TRBV30 to TRBJ2-7; TRBD1 matches 8 bases. The CDR3 length is 13 residues. The germline gives CDR1 GTSNPN, CDR2 SVGIG (reference sequence). Trimming at V came to 1 base and at J to 3 bases, leaving 2 bases not matched to a gene. CDR3 residues: CAWSGTGIYEQYF. As DNA, the CDR3 is TGTGCCTGGAGTGGGACAGGGATCTACGAGCAGTACTTC.

V is TRBV18 and J is TRBJ2-7; the D gene is possibly TRBD1 (6 bases). This CDR3 comprises 13 residues. Germline V gene data show CDR1 as KGHSH and CDR2 as LQKENI. V shed 1 base and J shed 5 bases, with 9 bases lying between them. CDR3 nucleotides: TGTGCCAGCTCACCACAGGGGGTCAACGAGCAGTACTTC. Protein product: CASSPQGVNEQYF. Supplemented by reference TRBV18 and TRBJ2-7, the full variable domain reads NAGVMQNPRHLVRRRGQEARLRCSPMKGHSHVYWYRQLPEEGLKFMVYLQKENIIDESGMPKERFSAEFPKEGPSILRIQQVVRGDSAAYFCASSPQGVNEQYFGPGTRLTVT.

The sample holds many counts of this clone. The V gene is TRBV19, the J gene TRBJ2-7; tentatively, D is TRBD2 (6 bases). V gave up 4 bases and J gave up 6 bases, with 19 bases separating them. The CDR3 contains 15 residues. Germline lookup yields CDR1 LNHDA and CDR2 SQIVND (reference sequence). CDR3 DNA sequence: TGTGCCAGTAGTACTAGGCAGGCGGGAATCCCCGAGCAGTACTTC. The encoded protein is CASSTRQAGIPEQYF. Combining the CDR3 with reference TRBV19 and TRBJ2-7 gives the whole variable domain DGGITQSPKYLFRKEGQNVTLSCEQNLNHDAMYWYRQDPGQGLRLIYYSQIVNDFQKGDIAEGYSVSREKKESFPLTVTSAQKNPTAFYLCASSTRQAGIPEQYFGPGTRLTVT.

The rearrangement uses TRBV10-3 and TRBJ1-5, with 8 bases matching TRBD1. From germline, CDR1 is ENHRY and CDR2 SYGVKD. The length of the CDR3 is 15 residues. J was trimmed by 2 bases and V by 10 bases; bases with no gene match: 10. DNA for the CDR3: TGTGCCACTCAGGGGGCGCCGAGGGGCAATCAGCCCCAGCATTTT. Residues: CATQGAPRGNQPQHF.

This clone was counted between two and nine times. This rearrangement joins TRBV14 to TRBJ2-7; D remains ambiguous. The CDR3 contains 18 residues. In germline, CDR1 is SGHDN, CDR2 FVKESK. The V and J ends lost 2 bases and 0 bases respectively, with 20 bases between them. The CDR3 sequence is CASSQPTLRLKSSYEQYF. The CDR3 DNA sequence: TGTGCCAGCAGCCAACCGACACTCCGTTTAAAAAGCTCCTACGAGCAGTACTTC. Looking up the rest from reference TRBV14 and TRBJ2-7 gives the full variable domain: EAGVTQFPSHSVIEKGQTVTLRCDPISGHDNLYWYRRVMGKEIKFLLHFVKESKQDESGMPNNRFLAERTGGTYSTLKVQPAELEDSGVYFCASSQPTLRLKSSYEQYFGPGTRLTVT.

V gene TRBV6-4 combines with J gene TRBJ1-1, with D unclear. CDR3 length equals 13 residues. The germline V gene has CDR1 MRHNA and CDR2 SNTAGT. The ends were cut back, 4 bases at V and 1 base at J, with 7 bases in the middle. The CDR3 protein is CASSVGENTEAFF. In DNA form, the CDR3 reads TGTGCCAGCAGTGTAGGAGAGAACACTGAAGCTTTCTTT.

The V and J genes are TRBV10-3 and TRBJ2-7, with 10 nucleotides matching TRBD2. The CDR3 covers 13 residues. The V gene's germline CDR1 is ENHRY and CDR2 SYGVKD. Losses at the gene ends were 8 bases for V and 2 bases for J; bases not matched to a gene: 3. The chain's CDR3 is CAISGTSAYEQYF. The CDR3 DNA reads as TGTGCCATCTCTGGGACTAGCGCCTACGAGCAGTACTTC.

This clone has more than one count but fewer than ten. The chain joins TRBV23-1 to TRBJ2-2; D not resolved. TRBV23-1 is sorted into the ORF group, with uncertain function. CDR3 size: 19 residues. The V end was cut by 4 bases, the J end by 0 bases, with 21 bases between. The CDR3: CASSLAPRKRNANTGELFF. The CDR3 DNA is TGCGCCAGCAGTCTAGCTCCCCGAAAACGAAACGCGAACACCGGGGAGCTGTTTTTT.

The chain is built from TRBV6-4 and TRBJ1-1, with D possibly TRBD1 on 6 matching bases. The germline gives CDR1 MRHNA, CDR2 SNTAGT. V lost 3 bases and J 7 bases, leaving 15 bases between the germline ends. The CDR3 is 14 residues long. CDR3 protein: CASSEEAGVGEAFF. The CDR3 DNA follows: TGTGCCAGCAGTGAGGAAGCAGGGGTCGGTGAAGCTTTCTTT.

The J gene is TRBJ1-1, the V gene TRBV2; a possible D gene is TRBD1 (5 bases). V lost 8 bases to trimming and J lost 4 bases, with 20 bases between them. This CDR3 is 15 amino acids long. The germline V gene has CDR1 SNHLY and CDR2 FYNNEI. In DNA form, the CDR3 reads TGTGCCAGCGCGGGGACGGGGGGTCCGGGCACTGAAGCTTTCTTT. Translating it yields CASAGTGGPGTEAFF.

The chain joins TRBV23-1 to TRBJ2-7, with 14 bases identical to TRBD2. TRBV23-1 qualifies as an ORF whose function is uncertain. V dropped 4 bases and J dropped 4; count of bases not matched to a gene: 9. The CDR3 runs to 17 residues. The CDR3 DNA reads as TGCGCCAGCAGTCCGGCCGGGACTAGCGGGGGAGGATACGAGCAGTACTTC. This gives the protein CASSPAGTSGGGYEQYF.

This rearrangement joins TRBV5-5 to TRBJ1-3; 7 bases are a match to TRBD1. Losses at the gene ends were 4 bases for V and 0 bases for J; bases not matched to a gene: 4. Germline CDR1 is SGHKS and CDR2 is YYEKEE (reference sequence). The length of the CDR3 is 15 residues. This chain's CDR3 is CASSGTASSGNTIYF. The CDR3 DNA follows: TGTGCCAGCAGCGGGACAGCTAGCTCTGGAAACACCATATATTTT.

The chain recombines TRBV5-1 with TRBJ1-4; a possible D gene is TRBD1 (6 bases). The CDR3 is made up of 14 amino acids. The V end was cut by 4 bases, the J end by 6 bases, with 13 bases between. The germline V gene has CDR1 SGHRS and CDR2 YFSETQ. In nucleotides, the CDR3 is TGCGCCAGCAGCCCCGACAGGCCCGATGAAAAACTGTTTTTT. It translates to CASSPDRPDEKLFF.

The chain carries TRBV7-2 and TRBJ1-1; D possibly corresponds to TRBD1 (6 bases). V was clipped by 4 bases and J by 5 bases, with 17 bases between them. Germline values: CDR1 SGHTA, CDR2 FQGNSA. The CDR3 covers 15 residues. The CDR3 DNA reads TGTGCCAGCAGCTCAAACTCTTTCAGGGGAACTGAAGCTTTCTTT. It specifies CASSSNSFRGTEAFF.

The V and J genes are TRBV27 and TRBJ2-1; the match to TRBD2 covers 8 bases. Trimming removed 6 bases from V and 3 bases from J; junction bases left unmatched: 1. Per germline, CDR1 MNHEY and CDR2 SMNVEV (reference sequence). CDR3 length: 13 amino acids. CDR3: CASSAGGYNEQFF. The DNA for the CDR3 is TGTGCCAGCAGCGCGGGGGGCTACAATGAGCAGTTCTTC.

The rearrangement links TRBV6-6 to TRBJ2-3; D gene unclear. Germline CDR1 reads MNHNY; CDR2 reads SVGAGI (reference sequence). V gave up 5 bases and J gave up 2 bases, with 17 bases separating them. The CDR3 consists of 16 residues. In DNA, the CDR3 is TGTGCCAGCAGTAATCAGGATATAACCCTCACAGATACGCAGTATTTT. Its translation is CASSNQDITLTDTQYF.

CDR3 protein: CASSQSIGENTEAFF. The CDR3 DNA is TGTGCCAGCAGCCAATCTATCGGGGAGAACACTGAAGCTTTCTTT. This sequence joins TRBV16 and TRBJ1-1; D uncertain. Germline V gene lookup returns CDR1 KGHSY and CDR2 FQNENV. Trimming removed 0 bases at V and 1 base at J, with 9 bases between. The CDR3 covers 15 residues. The full variable domain, its missing parts supplied by reference TRBV16 and TRBJ1-1, is GEEVAQTPKHLVRGEGQKAKLYCAPIKGHSYVFWYQQVLKNEFKFLISFQNENVFDETGMPKERFSAKCLPNSPCSLEIQATKLEDSAVYFCASSQSIGENTEAFFGQGTRLTVV.

The chain uses TRBV6-1 and TRBJ1-1; no definite D call. V was cut by 0 bases and J by 5 bases, with 7 bases left in between. Germline V gives CDR1 MNHNS, CDR2 SASEGT. CDR3 length: 13 amino acids. CDR3 nucleotides: TGTGCCAGCAGTGAAGCGAGAGAGACTGAAGCTTTCTTT. It codes for CASSEARETEAFF.

For the CDR3, the DNA is TGTGCCACCAGTGAGGCCGGGGAGGATACGCAGTATTTT. Translation gives CATSEAGEDTQYF. The J gene is TRBJ2-3, the V gene TRBV24-1; a possible D gene is TRBD2 (5 bases). Germline CDR1 KGHDR, CDR2 SFDVKD. Trimming cost V 4 bases and J 6 bases, with 10 bases left between them. The CDR3 length is 13 residues.

The chain combines TRBV19 with TRBJ1-5; 7 nucleotides agree with TRBD1. CDR3 length: 19 residues. V shed 0 bases and J 0 bases; nucleotides not matched to a gene: 11. Germline loops: CDR1 LNHDA, CDR2 SQIVND (reference sequence). The CDR3 spells CASSIERLGQSYSNQPQHF. In DNA form, the CDR3 reads TGTGCCAGTAGTATAGAAAGGTTGGGACAGTCGTATAGCAATCAGCCCCAGCATTTT.

The chain recombines TRBV5-6 with TRBJ1-2, with a tentative D call TRBD1 (5 bases). Germline assignment: CDR1 SGHDT and CDR2 YYEEEE. This CDR3 region has 13 residues. Trimming left V 0 bases short and J 8 bases short, with 11 bases between. For the CDR3, the DNA is TGTGCCAGCAGCTTGGTGGGGCGGTGGGGCTACACCTTC. Its protein is CASSLVGRWGYTF. The full variable domain, rest sourced from reference TRBV5-6 and TRBJ1-2, is DAGVTQSPTHLIKTRGQQVTLRCSPKSGHDTVSWYQQALGQGPQFIFQYYEEEERQRGNFPDRFSGHQFPNYSSELNVNALLLGDSALYLCASSLVGRWGYTFGSGTRLTVV.

The V call is TRBV5-4, the J call TRBJ1-1; D gene unclear. Trimming took off 0 bases at V and 3 bases at J, with 12 bases between the two ends. The CDR3 has 15 residues. CDR1 is SGHNT, CDR2 YYREEE, per germline (reference sequence). CDR3 amino acids: CASSLVAIEDTEAFF. The DNA of the CDR3 is TGTGCCAGCAGCTTGGTTGCGATAGAGGACACTGAAGCTTTCTTT.

This clone was recorded only once. The genes are TRBV3-1 (or the pseudogene TRBV3-2) and TRBJ2-5; tentative D call: TRBD2 (5 bases). In germline, CDR1 is LGHDT, CDR2 YNNKEL (reference sequence). The CDR3 is 13 amino acids. Trimming left V 3 bases short and J 7 bases short, with 12 bases between. CDR3 in DNA: TGTGCCAGCAGCCACGGAAATAGCGTGACCCAGTACTTC. Translated, it gives CASSHGNSVTQYF.